These 2 T cell receptor beta chains were sequenced from one sample in a study of CD8+ T cells in alopecia areata. Reverse transcription of extracted RNA yielded cDNA, which provided the sequencing template. Some clones are missing from TCRdb's copy, which holds only in-frame ones; the method was immunoSEQ multiplex PCR. The table lists 110,000 or so clones, roughly two thirds of them singletons. What was sequenced was CD4+ T cells sorted from blood. Source of these receptors: a human donor in good health.

This rearrangement joins TRBV29-1 to TRBJ2-5; either TRBD1 or TRBD2 may supply D (5 bases each). CDR3 size: 13 residues. The ends were cut back, 5 bases at V and 0 bases at J, with 10 bases in the middle. Germline loops: CDR1 SQVTM, CDR2 ANQGSEA. The CDR3 is CSVPGTNQETQYF. In DNA, the CDR3 is TGCAGCGTTCCGGGGACGAACCAAGAGACCCAGTACTTC.

This clone was seen only once. This chain connects TRBV7-3 to TRBJ2-5, with 9 bases that match TRBD2. V shed 4 bases and J 7 bases; nucleotides not matched to a gene: 7. The germline gives CDR1 SGHTA, CDR2 FQGTGA. The CDR3 is 14 residues long. CDR3 region: CASSSLSGGGTQYF. The CDR3 DNA is TGTGCCAGCAGCTCGCTTAGCGGGGGAGGGACCCAGTACTTC.